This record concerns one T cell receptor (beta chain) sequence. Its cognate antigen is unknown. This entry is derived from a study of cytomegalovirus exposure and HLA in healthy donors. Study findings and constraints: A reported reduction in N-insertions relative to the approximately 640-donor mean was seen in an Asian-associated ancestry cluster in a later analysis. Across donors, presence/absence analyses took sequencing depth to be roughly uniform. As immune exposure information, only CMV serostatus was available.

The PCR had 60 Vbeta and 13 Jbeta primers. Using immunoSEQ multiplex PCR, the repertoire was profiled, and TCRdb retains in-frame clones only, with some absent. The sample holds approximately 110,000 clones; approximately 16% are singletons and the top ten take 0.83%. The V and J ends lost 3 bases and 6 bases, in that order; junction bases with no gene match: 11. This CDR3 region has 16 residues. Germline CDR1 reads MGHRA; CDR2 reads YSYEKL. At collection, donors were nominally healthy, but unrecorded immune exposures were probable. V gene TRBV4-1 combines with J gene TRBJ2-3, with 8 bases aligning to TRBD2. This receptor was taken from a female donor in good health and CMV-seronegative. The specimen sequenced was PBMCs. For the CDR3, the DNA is TGCGCCAGCAGCCATGGGGCGGGGGGTTACATGGATACGCAGTATTTT. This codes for CASSHGAGGYMDTQYF.